This T cell receptor beta chain was found in a study of PD-1 blockade in classical Hodgkin lymphoma (dated by TCRdb to about 2020). For the wider study: Nivolumab dosing was 3 mg/kg intravenously every 2 weeks, continuing until either disease progression or unacceptable toxicity. To define a peripheral blood immune signature of response to PD-1 blockade in classical Hodgkin lymphoma, the study combined TCR beta sequencing with CyTOF.

A word on this clone: What antigen it recognizes has not been identified. No clone much larger than this one lies a single base away; base qualities are absent.

The paper as a whole reports these results and caveats: By C4D1, a significant rise was seen in CD4+ TCR diversity but not in CD8+ TCR diversity (p=0.0027 vs p=0.16), and the rise was most apparent among complete responders (p=0.02). Trial patients with a complete response had baseline diversity similar to that of newly diagnosed patients, while partial responders and progressors had significantly lower diversity. Diversity was lower in patients who began nivolumab less than 1 year after ASCT, so these patients were left out of later analyses to avoid confounding by immune reconstitution. The study was restricted to a single clinical trial cohort, and the causes of repertoire differences, possibly disease activity or prior therapy, were left undefined. Baseline TCR diversity was reported to be lower in newly diagnosed patients than in healthy donors and to be lower still in relapsed/refractory patients.

Trimming at the junction amounts to 1 base on V and 6 bases on J, and the germline ends lie 12 bases apart. The germline V gene specifies SGHTA as CDR1 and FQGTGA as CDR2. There are 14 amino acids in the CDR3, from cysteine to phenylalanine inclusive. CDR3 DNA only is kept here, 42 bases in frame from base 1. The sample's time point label, decoded: cycle 2 day 1 (C2D1) of nivolumab. All trial patients had relapsed after autologous stem cell transplantation, with cohorts A, B and C differing in prior brentuximab vedotin exposure. The trial cohort comprised some 60 patients with relapsed/refractory classical Hodgkin lymphoma whose best overall responses were complete response, partial response or progressive disease. In the multi-cohort phase II CheckMate 205 trial, trial patients received single-agent nivolumab. Best overall response was determined by an independent review committee according to the 2007 International Working Group response criteria. Trial PBMCs were collected immediately before nivolumab initiation (C1D1) and during therapy at cycle 2 day 1 and cycle 4 day 1. After peripheral blood was drawn into 8 mL Vacutainer Cell Preparation Tubes, PBMCs were isolated by centrifugation and then cryopreserved.

The Qiagen DNeasy kit was used to extract genomic DNA both from unsorted PBMCs and from the negatively selected CD4+ and CD8+ fractions. Amplification of TCR beta CDR3 regions was done by immunoSEQ multiplex PCR with primers that anneal to V and J segments. A synthetic immune receptor repertoire was used to minimize amplification bias, and any remaining bias was removed computationally after sequencing. The authors' analysis ran thus. Repertoire diversity was quantified as the Shannon entropy index using custom Python scripts. Unsorted, CD4+ and CD8+ repertoires were examined separately, except in combined analyses, for which CD4+ and CD8+ sequences were merged in silico. A clone was considered expanded if an increase in frequency of at least 2-fold after treatment relative to C1D1 was found, and a pseudocount of 0.5 was applied to clones undetected at baseline. Clones with 0 or 1 copy at C1D1 were defined as singleton clones, while clones with 2 or more copies were defined as non-singleton clones. By matching protein sequences in sorted samples from the same patient, clones expanded in unsorted samples were annotated as CD4+, CD8+ or unknown. Wilcoxon tests were applied to paired samples to test diversity changes from C1D1 to C4D1. TCRdb retrieved this table from immuneACCESS and kept in-frame rearrangements only. Not all clones are present; in checked studies, unresolved V genes account for under half, and no reason is known for the remainder. V, J and clone size are those of that table, while D and trimming were read from the DNA. Present in this sample are 70,000 or so clones, 71% of which were seen just once. The ten largest clonotypes hold 9% to 10% of the sample.

The sequence joins TRBV7-3 to TRBJ1-2, with a weak D call of TRBD1 (6 bases match). This receptor was taken from a human donor with classical Hodgkin lymphoma. Sequenced material: peripheral blood mononuclear cells (PBMCs), taken before the second cycle of nivolumab. The nucleotides are TGTGCCAGCAGCTTAAACCCAGGGGAGCATGGCTACACCTTC. This is translated as CASSLNPGEHGYTF.